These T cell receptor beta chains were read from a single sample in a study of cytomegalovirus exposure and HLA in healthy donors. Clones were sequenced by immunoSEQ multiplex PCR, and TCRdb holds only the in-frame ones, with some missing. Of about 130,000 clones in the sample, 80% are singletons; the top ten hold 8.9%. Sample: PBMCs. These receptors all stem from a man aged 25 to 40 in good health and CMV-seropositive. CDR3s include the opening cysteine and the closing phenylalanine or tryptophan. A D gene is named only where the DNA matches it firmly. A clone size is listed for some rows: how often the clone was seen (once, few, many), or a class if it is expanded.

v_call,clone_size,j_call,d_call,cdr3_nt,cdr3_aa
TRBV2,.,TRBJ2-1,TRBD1,TGTGCCAGACGACAGGGGGCGCGTAATGAGCAGTTCTTC,CARRQGARNEQFF
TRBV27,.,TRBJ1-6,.,TGTGCCAGCAGTTTTTTGGGTGCAGGGATATCCTATAATTCACCCCTCCACTTT,CASSFLGAGISYNSPLHF
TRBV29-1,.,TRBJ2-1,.,TGCAGCGTTCATCAGGGCCGGATCTACAATGAGCAGTTCTTC,CSVHQGRIYNEQFF
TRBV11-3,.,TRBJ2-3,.,TGTGCCAGCAGCTTACCGGGATTCAGCACAGATACGCAGTATTTT,CASSLPGFSTDTQYF
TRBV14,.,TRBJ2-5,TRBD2,TGTGCCAGCAGCCAAGATCCGCAACTAGCGGGGAAAGAGACCCAGTACTTC,CASSQDPQLAGKETQYF
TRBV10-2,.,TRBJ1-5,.,TGCGCCAGCAGTGAGTCAGCTGGGGGGGGCCAGCCCCAGCATTTT,CASSESAGGGQPQHF
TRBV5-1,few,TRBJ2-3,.,TGCGCCAGCAGCTCTCCCGCAGATACGCAGTATTTT,CASSSPADTQYF
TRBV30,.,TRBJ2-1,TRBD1,TGTGCCTGGAAGGGGGCGAGGAATGAGCAGTTCTTC,CAWKGARNEQFF
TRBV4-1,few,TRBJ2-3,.,TGCGCCAGCAGCCCCGGGGAGTGGCACACCACAGATACGCAGTATTTT,CASSPGEWHTTDTQYF
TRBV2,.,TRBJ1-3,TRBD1,TGTGCCAGCAGGGGGGGACAGGGACTTTTGCTCGATGGAAACACCATATATTTT,CASRGGQGLLLDGNTIYF
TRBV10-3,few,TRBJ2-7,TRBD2,TGTGCCATCAGTGAGTTTAGCGGGGGGGCCTACGAGCAGTACTTC,CAISEFSGGAYEQYF
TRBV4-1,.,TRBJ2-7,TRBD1,TGCGCCAGCAGATCATTTTCGACAGGGGGTTCGGGCGAGCAGTACTTC,CASRSFSTGGSGEQYF
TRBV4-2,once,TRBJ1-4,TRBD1,TGTGCCAGCAGCCAAACTACAGGGGGCTGGTTTGAAAAACTGTTTTTT,CASSQTTGGWFEKLFF
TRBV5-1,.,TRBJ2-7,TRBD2,TGCGCCAGCAGCTTGGGAGGGGCGGGGGGCCTGTACGAGCAGTACTTC,CASSLGGAGGLYEQYF
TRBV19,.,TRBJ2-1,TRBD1,TGTGCCAGTAGTACTACACCGGGACAGGGCCTCAATGAGCAGTTCTTC,CASSTTPGQGLNEQFF
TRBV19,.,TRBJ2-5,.,TGTGCCAGTAGTAGGGCGGAGACCCAGTACTTC,CASSRAETQYF
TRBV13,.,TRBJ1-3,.,TGTGCCAGCAGCTTAGGGGTCAGGAGGACAAACACCATATATTTT,CASSLGVRRTNTIYF
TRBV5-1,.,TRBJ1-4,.,TGCGCCAGCAGCTTGGCCGGAGGGTTAAATGAAAAACTGTTTTTT,CASSLAGGLNEKLFF
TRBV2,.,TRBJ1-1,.,TGTGCCAGCGGGGGGGCCACTGAAGCTTTCTTT,CASGGATEAFF
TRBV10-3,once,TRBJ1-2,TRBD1,TGTGCCACCCAACAGGGGAACTATGGCTACACCTTC,CATQQGNYGYTF
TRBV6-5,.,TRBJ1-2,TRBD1,TGTGCCAGCAGTCGACAGGGTCTGGTCTACACCTTC,CASSRQGLVYTF
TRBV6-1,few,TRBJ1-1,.,TGTGCCAGCAGTTGGGCCGGCCTCCCCCAAGCTTTCTTT,CASSWAGLPQAFF
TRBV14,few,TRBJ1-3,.,TGTGCCAGCAGCTCTCTTGGGCTGAACTCTGGAAACACCATATATTTT,CASSSLGLNSGNTIYF
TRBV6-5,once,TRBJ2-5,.,TGTGCCAGCAGTTACGGAACGGACAAAGAGACCCAGTACTTC,CASSYGTDKETQYF
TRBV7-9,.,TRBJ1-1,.,TGTGCCAGCAGCTCCCCACAGGAACTGGAAGCTTTCTTT,CASSSPQELEAFF
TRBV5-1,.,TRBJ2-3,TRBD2,TGCGCCAGCAGCCTACATGACGGCGGGGGGGCCACAGATACGCAGTATTTT,CASSLHDGGGATDTQYF
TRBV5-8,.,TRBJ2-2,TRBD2,TGTGCCAGCAGCAAGATCTTAGCGGGGGGGCCCGGCGGGGAGCTGTTTTTT,CASSKILAGGPGGELFF
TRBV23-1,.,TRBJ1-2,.,TGCGCCAGCAACTCCGGTAGGAGTTATGTCTACACCTTC,CASNSGRSYVYTF
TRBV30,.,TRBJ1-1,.,TGTGCCTGGAGGAGCGGGGGGGTTCTGAACACTGAAGCTTTCTTT,CAWRSGGVLNTEAFF
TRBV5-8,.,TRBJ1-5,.,TGTGCCAGCAATCCCGGGTACAGGCAGCCCCAGCATTTT,CASNPGYRQPQHF
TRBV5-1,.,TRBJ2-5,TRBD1,TGCGCCAGCAGCCCGGGACAGGAAAGATTAAGGCAGTACTTC,CASSPGQERLRQYF
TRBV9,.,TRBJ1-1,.,TGTGCCAGCAGCGTAGAGGCGGGAATGAACACTGAAGCTTTCTTT,CASSVEAGMNTEAFF
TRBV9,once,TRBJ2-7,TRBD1,TGTGCCAGCAGCGTAGGGGACAGTCACTACGAGCAGTACTTC,CASSVGDSHYEQYF
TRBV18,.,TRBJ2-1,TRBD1,TGTGCCAGCTCGCCTAGGGGGCTTGAGCAGTTCTTC,CASSPRGLEQFF
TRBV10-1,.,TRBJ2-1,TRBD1,TGCGCCAGCAGTAGTTCCGGGACAGGCAATGAGCAGTTCTTC,CASSSSGTGNEQFF
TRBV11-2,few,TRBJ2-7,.,TGTGCCAGCAGCCCCACCCCTTCCAGGTACGAGCAGTACTTC,CASSPTPSRYEQYF
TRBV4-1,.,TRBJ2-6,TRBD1,TGCGCCAGCAGCCCAGTGGGACAGGGGAAAACTGGGGCCAACGGCCTGACTTTC,CASSPVGQGKTGANGLTF
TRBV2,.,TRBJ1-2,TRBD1,TGTGCCAGCAGGGCGGACAGGGTAAACTATGGCTACACCTTC,CASRADRVNYGYTF
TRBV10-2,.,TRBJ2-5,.,TGCGCCAGCAGTGGAAAGACAGTTTACCAAGAGACCCAGTACTTC,CASSGKTVYQETQYF
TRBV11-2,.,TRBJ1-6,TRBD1,TGTGCCAGCAGCTGGACAGGGGGAGGTCGTTCCTATAATTCACCCCTCCACTTT,CASSWTGGGRSYNSPLHF
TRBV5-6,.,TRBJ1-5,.,TGTGCCAGCAGCTTTGGCAGGGTGGAGCCCCAGCATTTT,CASSFGRVEPQHF
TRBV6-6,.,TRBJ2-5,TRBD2,TGTGCCAGCAGTTACTCTAGCGGGGGGGCAGGGACCCAGTACTTC,CASSYSSGGAGTQYF
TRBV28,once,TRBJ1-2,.,TGTGCCAGCAGTTATATTGGCTACACCTTC,CASSYIGYTF
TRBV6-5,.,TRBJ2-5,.,TGTGCCAGCAGTCGATCGGGGGAGACCCAGTACTTC,CASSRSGETQYF
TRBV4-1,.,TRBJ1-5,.,TGCGCCAGCAGCCAAGATGTGCCCGACACTTATAGCAATCAGCCCCAGCATTTT,CASSQDVPDTYSNQPQHF
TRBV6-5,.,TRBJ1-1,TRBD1,TGTGCCAGCAGCCTCGACAGGGGAATGAACACTGAAGCTTTCTTT,CASSLDRGMNTEAFF
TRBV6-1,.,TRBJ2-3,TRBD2,TGTGCCAGCAGCTTAGTAGCGGGGGGTGTTGATACGCAGTATTTT,CASSLVAGGVDTQYF
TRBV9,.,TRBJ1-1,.,TGTGCCAGCAGCGTAGGCCCTAAACAGGGAGTGAACACTGAAGCTTTCTTT,CASSVGPKQGVNTEAFF
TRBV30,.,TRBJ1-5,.,TGTGCCTGGAGGTCGCCCGGTATAGAGCCCCAGCATTTT,CAWRSPGIEPQHF
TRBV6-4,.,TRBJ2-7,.,TGTGCCAGCACCCAAGCAACCCCTACAGGGACGCCCCACTCCTACGAGCAGTACTTC,CASTQATPTGTPHSYEQYF
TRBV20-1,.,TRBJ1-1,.,TGCAGTGCTAGACCGTACACTGAAGCTTTCTTT,CSARPYTEAFF
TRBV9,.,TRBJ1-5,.,.,CANSPRGGPFGNGNQPQHF
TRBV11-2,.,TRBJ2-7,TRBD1,TGTGCCAGCAGCCCAGTAAACAGGGGCAACTCAGTATACGAGCAGTACTTC,CASSPVNRGNSVYEQYF
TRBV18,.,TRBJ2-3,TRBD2,TGTGCCAGCTCACCTTCCCTAGCGGGGGGATTCGCAGATACGCAGTATTTT,CASSPSLAGGFADTQYF
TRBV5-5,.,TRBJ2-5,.,TGTGCCAGCAGCTTTAACAGGGAGCAGTACTTC,CASSFNREQYF
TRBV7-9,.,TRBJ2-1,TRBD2,TGTGCCAGCGGGGCTAGCGGGGGGAACTACAATGAGCAGTTCTTC,CASGASGGNYNEQFF
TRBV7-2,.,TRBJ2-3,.,TGTGCCAGCAGCCCCCCGGGAGATACGCAGTATTTT,CASSPPGDTQYF
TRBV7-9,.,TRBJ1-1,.,TGTTCCAGCAGCTTAGCATCCGGGGCGCGGGGCACTGAAGCTTTCTTT,CSSSLASGARGTEAFF
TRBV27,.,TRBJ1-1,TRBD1,TGTGCCAGCAGCCGGCCGGGACAGGGGAATCTGAACACTGAAGCTTTCTTT,CASSRPGQGNLNTEAFF
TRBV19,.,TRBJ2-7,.,TGTGCCAGTAGTATCGAGTCAGGAAACCTCTTCGACTACGAGCAGTACTTC,CASSIESGNLFDYEQYF